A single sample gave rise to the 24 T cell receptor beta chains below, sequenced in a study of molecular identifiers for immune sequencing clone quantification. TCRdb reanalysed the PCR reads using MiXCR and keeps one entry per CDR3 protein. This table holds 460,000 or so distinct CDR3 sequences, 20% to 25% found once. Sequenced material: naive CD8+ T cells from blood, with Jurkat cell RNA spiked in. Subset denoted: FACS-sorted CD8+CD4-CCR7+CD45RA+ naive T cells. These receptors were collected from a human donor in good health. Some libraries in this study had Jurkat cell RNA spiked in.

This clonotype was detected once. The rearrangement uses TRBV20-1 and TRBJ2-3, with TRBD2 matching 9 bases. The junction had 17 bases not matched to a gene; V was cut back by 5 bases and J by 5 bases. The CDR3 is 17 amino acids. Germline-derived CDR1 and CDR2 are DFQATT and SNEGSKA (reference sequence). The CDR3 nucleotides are TGCAGTGCTCCCGACCAACTTAGCGGGAGTGGAGGAGATACGCAGTATTTT. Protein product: CSAPDQLSGSGGDTQYF.

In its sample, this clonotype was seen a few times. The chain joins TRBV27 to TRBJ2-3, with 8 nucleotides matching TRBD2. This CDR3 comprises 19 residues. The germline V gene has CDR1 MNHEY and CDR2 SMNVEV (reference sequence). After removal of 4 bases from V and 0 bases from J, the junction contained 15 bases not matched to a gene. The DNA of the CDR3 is TGTGCCAGCAGTTCACTGACGGGAGGGCCTGACTTGAGCACAGATACGCAGTATTTT. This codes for CASSSLTGGPDLSTDTQYF.

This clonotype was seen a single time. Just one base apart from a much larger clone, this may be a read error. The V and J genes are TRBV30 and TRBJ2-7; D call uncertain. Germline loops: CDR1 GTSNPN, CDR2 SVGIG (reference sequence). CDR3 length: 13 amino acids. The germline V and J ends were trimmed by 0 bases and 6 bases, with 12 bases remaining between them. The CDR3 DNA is TGTGCCTGGAGTGTACTGGCATCCCGCGAGCAGTACTTC. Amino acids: CAWSVLASREQYF.

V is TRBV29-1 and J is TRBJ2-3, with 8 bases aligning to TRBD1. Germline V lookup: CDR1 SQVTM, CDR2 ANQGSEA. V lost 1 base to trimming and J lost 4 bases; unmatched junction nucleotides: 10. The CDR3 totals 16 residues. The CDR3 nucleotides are TGCAGCGTTGAAGTATCGCAGGGGGCGAGGGCAGATACGCAGTATTTT. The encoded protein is CSVEVSQGARADTQYF.

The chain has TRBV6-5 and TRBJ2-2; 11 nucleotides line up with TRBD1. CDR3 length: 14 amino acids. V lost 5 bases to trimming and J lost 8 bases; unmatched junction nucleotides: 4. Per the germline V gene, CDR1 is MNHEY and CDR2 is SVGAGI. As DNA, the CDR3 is TGTGCCAGCAGTCTGGACAGGGGGCAAGGGGAGCTGTTTTTT. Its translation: CASSLDRGQGELFF.

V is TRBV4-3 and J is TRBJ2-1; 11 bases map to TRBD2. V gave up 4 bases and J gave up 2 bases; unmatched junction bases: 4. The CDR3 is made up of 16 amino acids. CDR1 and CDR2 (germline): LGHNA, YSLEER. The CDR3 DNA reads TGCGCCAGCAGCCCCGGGACTAGCGGTACCTACAATGAGCAGTTCTTC. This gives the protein CASSPGTSGTYNEQFF.

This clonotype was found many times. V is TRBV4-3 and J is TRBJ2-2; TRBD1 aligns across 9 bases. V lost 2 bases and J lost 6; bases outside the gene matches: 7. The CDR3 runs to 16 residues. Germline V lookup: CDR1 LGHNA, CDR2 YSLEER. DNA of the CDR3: TGCGCCAGCAGCCAACCAGCCGGGACAGGGTCCGGGGAGCTGTTTTTT. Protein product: CASSQPAGTGSGELFF.

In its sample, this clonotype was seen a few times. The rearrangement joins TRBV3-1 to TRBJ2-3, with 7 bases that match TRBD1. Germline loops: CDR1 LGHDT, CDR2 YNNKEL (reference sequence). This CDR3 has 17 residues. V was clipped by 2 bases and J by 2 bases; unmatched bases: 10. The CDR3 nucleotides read TGTGCCAGCAGCCAACCGACAGGGAAGGCCCCCACAGATACGCAGTATTTT. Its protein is CASSQPTGKAPTDTQYF.

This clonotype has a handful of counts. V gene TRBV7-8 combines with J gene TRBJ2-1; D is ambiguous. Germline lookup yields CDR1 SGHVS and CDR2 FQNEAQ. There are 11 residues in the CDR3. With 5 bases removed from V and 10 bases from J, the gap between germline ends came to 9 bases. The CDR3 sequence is CASSTEEEQFF. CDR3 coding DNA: TGTGCCAGCAGCACTGAGGAAGAGCAGTTCTTC.

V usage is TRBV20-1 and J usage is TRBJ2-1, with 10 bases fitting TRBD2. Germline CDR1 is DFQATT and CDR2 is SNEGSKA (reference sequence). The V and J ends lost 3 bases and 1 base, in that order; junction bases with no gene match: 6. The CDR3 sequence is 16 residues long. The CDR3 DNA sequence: TGCAGTGCTAGCATACTAGCGGGACCTTCCTACAATGAGCAGTTCTTC. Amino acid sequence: CSASILAGPSYNEQFF.

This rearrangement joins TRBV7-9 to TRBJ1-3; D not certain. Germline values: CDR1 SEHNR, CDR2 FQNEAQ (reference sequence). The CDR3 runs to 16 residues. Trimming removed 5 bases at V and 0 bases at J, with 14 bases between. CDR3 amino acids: CASSTTHASSGNTIYF. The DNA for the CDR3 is TGTGCCAGCAGCACCACCCACGCCAGCTCTGGAAACACCATATATTTT.

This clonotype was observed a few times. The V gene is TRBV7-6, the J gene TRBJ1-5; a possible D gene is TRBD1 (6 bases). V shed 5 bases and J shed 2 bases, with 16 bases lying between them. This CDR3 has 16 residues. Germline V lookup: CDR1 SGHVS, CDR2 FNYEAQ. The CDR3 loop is CASSLETGAGNQPQHF. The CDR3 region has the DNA TGTGCCAGCAGCCTAGAGACAGGTGCTGGCAATCAGCCCCAGCATTTT.

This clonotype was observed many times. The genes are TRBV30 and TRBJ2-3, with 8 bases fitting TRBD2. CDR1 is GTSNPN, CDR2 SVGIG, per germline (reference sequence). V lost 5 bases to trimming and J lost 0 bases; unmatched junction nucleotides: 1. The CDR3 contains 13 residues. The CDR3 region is CAWERGSTDTQYF. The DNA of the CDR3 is TGTGCCTGGGAGCGGGGGAGCACAGATACGCAGTATTTT.

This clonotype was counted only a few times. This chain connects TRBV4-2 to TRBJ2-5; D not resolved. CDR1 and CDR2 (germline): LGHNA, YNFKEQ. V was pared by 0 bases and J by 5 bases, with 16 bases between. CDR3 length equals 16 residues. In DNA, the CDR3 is TGTGCCAGCAGCCAAGATGGCCACAGCGAGAAGGAGACCCAGTACTTC. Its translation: CASSQDGHSEKETQYF.

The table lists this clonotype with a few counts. The CDR3 DNA follows: TGTGCCAGCAGTTACCCAGGGCCCCAGTACTTC. It is translated as CASSYPGPQYF. The rearrangement uses TRBV6-2 or TRBV6-3 and TRBJ2-5; a possible D gene is TRBD1 (5 bases). CDR1 MNHEY and CDR2 SVGEGT come from the germline V gene. CDR3 length: 11 residues. The V end was cut by 2 bases, the J end by 9 bases, with 7 bases between.

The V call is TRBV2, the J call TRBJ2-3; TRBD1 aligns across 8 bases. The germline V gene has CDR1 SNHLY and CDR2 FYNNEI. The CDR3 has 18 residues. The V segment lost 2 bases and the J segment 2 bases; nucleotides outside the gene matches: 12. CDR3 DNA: TGTGCCAGCAGTGAACTGGGCGGGACAGGTGTCCCCACAGATACGCAGTATTTT. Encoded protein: CASSELGGTGVPTDTQYF.

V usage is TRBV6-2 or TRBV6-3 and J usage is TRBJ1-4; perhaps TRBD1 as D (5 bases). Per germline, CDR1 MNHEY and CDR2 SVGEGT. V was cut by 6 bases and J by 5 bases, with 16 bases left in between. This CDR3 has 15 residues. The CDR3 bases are TGTGCCAGCAGAGGCCGGACAAAGGGGAATGAAAAACTGTTTTTT. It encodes CASRGRTKGNEKLFF.

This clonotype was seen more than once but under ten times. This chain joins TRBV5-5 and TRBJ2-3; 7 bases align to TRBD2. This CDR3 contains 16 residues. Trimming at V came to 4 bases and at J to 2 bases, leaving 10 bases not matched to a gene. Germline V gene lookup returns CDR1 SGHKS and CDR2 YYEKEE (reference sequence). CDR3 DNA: TGTGCCAGCAGCGGCATGGCTAGCGGCTTCACAGATACGCAGTATTTT. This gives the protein CASSGMASGFTDTQYF.

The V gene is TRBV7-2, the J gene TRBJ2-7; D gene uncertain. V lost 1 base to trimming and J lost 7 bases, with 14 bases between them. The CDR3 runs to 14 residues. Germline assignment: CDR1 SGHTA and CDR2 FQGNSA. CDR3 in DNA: TGTGCCAGCAGCTTAGGGGGTCTCCCCGGGGAGCAGTACTTC. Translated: CASSLGGLPGEQYF.

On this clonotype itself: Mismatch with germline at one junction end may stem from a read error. For the CDR3, the DNA is TGCGCCAGCAGCCAAGATAATCGTCTAGACACCGGGGAGCTGTGTTTT. Protein product: CASSQDNRLDTGELCF. V gene TRBV4-3 combines with J gene TRBJ2-2, with a possible D match to TRBD2 (5 bases). The CDR3 totals 16 residues. In germline, CDR1 is LGHNA, CDR2 YSLEER.

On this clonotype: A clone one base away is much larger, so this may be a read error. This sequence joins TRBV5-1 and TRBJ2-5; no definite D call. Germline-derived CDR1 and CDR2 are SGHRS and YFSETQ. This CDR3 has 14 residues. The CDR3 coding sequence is TGCGCCAGCGGCTTGTACTCAGGACAAGAGACCCAGTACTTC. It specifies CASGLYSGQETQYF.

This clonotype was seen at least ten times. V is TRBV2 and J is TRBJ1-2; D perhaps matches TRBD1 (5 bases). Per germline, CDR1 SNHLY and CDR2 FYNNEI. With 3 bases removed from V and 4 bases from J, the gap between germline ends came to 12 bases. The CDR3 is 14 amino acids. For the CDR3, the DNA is TGTGCCAGCAGTGACACAGGAGGACGCTATGGCTACACCTTC. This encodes CASSDTGGRYGYTF.

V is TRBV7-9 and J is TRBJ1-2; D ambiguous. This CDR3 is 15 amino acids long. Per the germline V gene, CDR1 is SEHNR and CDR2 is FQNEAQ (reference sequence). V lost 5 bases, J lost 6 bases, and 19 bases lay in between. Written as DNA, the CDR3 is TGTGCCAGCAGCCCCCCCTTTTTCCCGGCGGATGGCTACACCTTC. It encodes CASSPPFFPADGYTF. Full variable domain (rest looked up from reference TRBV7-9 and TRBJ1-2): DTGVSQNPRHKITKRGQNVTFRCDPISEHNRLYWYRQTLGQGPEFLTYFQNEAQLEKSRLLSDRFSAERPKGSFSTLEIQRTEQGDSAMYLCASSPPFFPADGYTFGSGTRLTVV.

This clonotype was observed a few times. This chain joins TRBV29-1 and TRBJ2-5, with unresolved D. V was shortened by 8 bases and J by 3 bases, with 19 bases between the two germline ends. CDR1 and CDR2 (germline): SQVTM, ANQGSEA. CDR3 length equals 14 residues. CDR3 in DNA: TGCAGCCACGAAAAGATGGGTAGGGAAGAGACCCAGTACTTC. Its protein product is CSHEKMGREETQYF.